Listed here is a single T cell receptor beta chain. At the DNA level, this CDR3 is encoded by other sequences in the same sample as well. The sample comes from a study of blood T cell repertoires in COVID-19. Study summary: Italy, Spain and the United States were the sources of the convalescent and acute COVID-19 samples. Sources were T cells, B-cell-depleted T cells, or PBMCs; the material itself was cDNA or gDNA.

Authors' methods: Reference gene primers were amplified, and this amplification served to estimate nucleated cell counts. The repertoire was sequenced with immunoSEQ multiplex PCR; TCRdb's copy has only in-frame clones and lacks some. Clonal size and the V and J genes are those of that table, whereas D and trimming came from the DNA. The repertoire consists of around 130,000 clones, with around 87% occurring once and the leading ten covering less than 30%. Unmatched junction bases numbered 4, after V lost 4 bases and J lost 2 bases. The germline gives CDR1 KGHSH, CDR2 LQKENI. The CDR3 extends over 14 amino acids.

This chain uses TRBV18 with TRBJ1-1; 7 bases agree with TRBD1. The TCR was taken from a man aged 70 or older with active or convalescent COVID-19. The sample taken for sequencing was peripheral blood. DNA of the CDR3: TGTGCCAGCTCACGGGCAGGGGGAAACACTGAAGCTTTCTTT. Residues: CASSRAGGNTEAFF.